These 24 T cell receptor beta chains share one sample of origin, sequenced in a study of T-cell reconstitution after alpha-beta-depleted transplantation in children. Unique molecular identifiers tagged the TCRbeta library. MiXCR, applied by TCRdb to the PCR reads, yields one record per CDR3 protein. The sample lists under 850,000 distinct CDR3 sequences, around 12% occurring once. This sample comprised PBMCs, obtained before TCRalphabeta/CD19-depleted stem cell transplant. These receptors all come from a girl aged 2 to 9 with congenital amegakaryocytic thrombocytopenia, due to receive a stem cell transplant.

This clonotype was detected once. This chain links TRBV5-1 with TRBJ2-5; D might be TRBD1 (7 bases). Germline V CDR1 and CDR2: SGHRS, YFSETQ. The CDR3 is made up of 14 amino acids. V shed 3 bases and J shed 4 bases, with 13 bases lying between them. CDR3 region: CASSSGTAGETQYF. CDR3 coding DNA: TGCGCCAGCAGCTCCGGGACAGCGGGAGAGACCCAGTACTTC.

The CDR3 bases are TGCGCCAGCAGCTTGGACTATGCTAGCACAGATACGCAGTATTTT. Translated: CASSLDYASTDTQYF. The V and J genes are TRBV5-1 and TRBJ2-3; D is unclear. The length of the CDR3 is 15 residues. With 0 bases removed from V and 0 bases from J, the gap between germline ends came to 8 bases. Germline V gene data show CDR1 as SGHRS and CDR2 as YFSETQ.

This clonotype has at least ten counts. The chain links TRBV27 to TRBJ2-2; D is undetermined. V was trimmed by 2 bases and J by 0 bases, leaving 13 bases between them. The germline V gene has CDR1 MNHEY and CDR2 SMNVEV (reference sequence). This CDR3 has 17 amino acids. CDR3 loop: CASSLVPEQTNTGELFF. CDR3 nucleotides: TGTGCCAGCAGTTTAGTCCCGGAACAGACGAACACCGGGGAGCTGTTTTTT.

About this clonotype: A much more abundant neighbour one base away suggests this may be a read error. This sequence joins TRBV20-1 and TRBJ2-7, with TRBD2 matching over 9 bases. V shed 5 bases and J 0 bases; nucleotides not matched to a gene: 5. Per the germline V gene, CDR1 is DFQATT and CDR2 is SNEGSKA (reference sequence). The length of the CDR3 is 14 residues. The CDR3 DNA reads as TGCAGTGCTTCCCTAGCGGGGATCTCCTACGAGCAGTACTTC. Translation: CSASLAGISYEQYF.

In its sample, this clonotype was seen many times. The genes are TRBV5-1 and TRBJ2-1, with 14 bases aligning to TRBD2. Germline assignment: CDR1 SGHRS and CDR2 YFSETQ. The V and J ends lost 4 bases and 6 bases, in that order; junction bases with no gene match: 6. The CDR3 is 16 amino acids. The DNA for the CDR3 is TGCGCCAGCAGCATTTCGACTAGCGGGAGGGCCAATGAGCAGTTCTTC. Translation gives CASSISTSGRANEQFF.

This clonotype was counted many times. The CDR3 DNA reads TGTGCCAGCAGTTTGAGGCTGGCCGTAGGGGCCAACGTCCTGACTTTC. This encodes CASSLRLAVGANVLTF. This sequence joins TRBV28 and TRBJ2-6; D is unclear. This CDR3 contains 16 residues. Germline CDR1 MDHEN, CDR2 SYDVKM. Trimming took 3 bases from V and 4 from J, leaving 13 bases between them. Complete variable domain (other parts from reference TRBV28 and TRBJ2-6): DVKVTQSSRYLVKRTGEKVFLECVQDMDHENMFWYRQDPGLGLRLIYFSYDVKMKEKGDIPEGYSVSREKKERFSLILESASTNQTSMYLCASSLRLAVGANVLTFGAGSRLTVL.

This clonotype has just a few counts. V gene TRBV20-1 combines with J gene TRBJ2-1, with TRBD2 identical over 8 bases. The ends lost 3 bases at V and 8 bases at J; junction bases unmatched: 12. From germline, CDR1 is DFQATT and CDR2 SNEGSKA (reference sequence). The CDR3 loop spans 15 amino acids. The CDR3 coding sequence is TGCAGTGCTAGGGATCGGTCTAGCGGGTGGGATGAGCAGTTCTTC. Its protein product is CSARDRSSGWDEQFF.

This clonotype was counted at least ten times. The chain uses TRBV12-3 or TRBV12-4 and TRBJ2-1; 10 positions agree with TRBD2. V trimming: 3 bases; J trimming: 0 bases; junction bases outside the gene matches: 5. The CDR3 contains 17 residues. CDR3 region: CASSLAGLARSYNEQFF. The CDR3 bases are TGTGCCAGCAGTTTGGCGGGACTAGCGCGCTCCTACAATGAGCAGTTCTTC.

This clonotype was picked up many times. In DNA form, the CDR3 reads TGTGCCACCAGTGTCTCCCGGTTGGACAATGAGCAGTTCTTC. Translation gives CATSVSRLDNEQFF. The genes are TRBV24-1 and TRBJ2-1; D gene unclear. The CDR3 runs to 14 residues. With 5 bases removed from V and 5 bases from J, the gap between germline ends came to 12 bases. Germline V gene sequence: CDR1 KGHDR, CDR2 SFDVKD.

There are a few counts of this clonotype. The chain is built from TRBV11-2 and TRBJ2-2; TRBD1 aligns across 7 bases. V gave up 3 bases and J gave up 4 bases; unmatched junction bases: 2. Germline values: CDR1 SGHAT, CDR2 FQNNGV. This CDR3 region has 14 residues. Here the CDR3 DNA reads TGTGCCAGCAGCTTCAGGGGGATCACCGGGGAGCTGTTTTTT. It yields the protein CASSFRGITGELFF.

There are many counts of this clonotype. The chain links TRBV20-1 to TRBJ2-6; D may correspond to TRBD1 or TRBD2 (6 bases each). Germline V gives CDR1 DFQATT, CDR2 SNEGSKA (reference sequence). V shed 7 bases and J shed 1 base, with 8 bases lying between them. The CDR3 runs 13 residues. The CDR3: CSGRGSGANVLTF. As DNA, the CDR3 is TGCAGTGGGAGGGGGTCTGGGGCCAACGTCCTGACTTTC.

V and J are TRBV5-5 and TRBJ2-5; TRBD2 agrees at 13 bases. Germline CDR1 SGHKS, CDR2 YYEKEE (reference sequence). V trimming: 3 bases; J trimming: 9 bases; junction bases outside the gene matches: 14. The CDR3 contains 17 residues. Here the CDR3 reads CASSWWGLAGRVEAQYF. As DNA, the CDR3 is TGTGCCAGCAGCTGGTGGGGACTAGCGGGGCGAGTGGAGGCCCAGTACTTC.

V usage is TRBV7-2 and J usage is TRBJ2-1, with 8 bases lining up with TRBD2. V trimming: 2 bases; J trimming: 15 bases; junction bases outside the gene matches: 6. CDR3 size: 12 residues. CDR1 SGHTA and CDR2 FQGNSA come from the germline V gene. CDR3 DNA: TGTGCCAGCAGCTTACCGGGACTAGTTGCGTTCTTC. It yields the protein CASSLPGLVAFF. Full variable domain (missing parts from reference TRBV7-2 and TRBJ2-1): GAGVSQSPSNKVTEKGKDVELRCDPISGHTALYWYRQSLGQGLEFLIYFQGNSAPDKSGLPSDRFSAERTGGSVSTLTIQRTQQEDSAVYLCASSLPGLVAFFGPGTRLTVL.

This clonotype was picked up many times. The chain couples TRBV5-1 to TRBJ1-3, with D unresolved. CDR3 length: 15 amino acids. Trimming took off 4 bases at V and 3 bases at J, with 14 bases between the two ends. The germline CDR1 and CDR2 sequences are SGHRS and YFSETQ. For the CDR3, the DNA is TGCGCCAGCAGCCAACAACCGGGGAATGGAAACACCATATATTTT. Translated, it gives CASSQQPGNGNTIYF.

The J gene is TRBJ2-1, the V gene TRBV5-1, with 9 positions matching TRBD2. The CDR3 loop spans 14 amino acids. Germline values: CDR1 SGHRS, CDR2 YFSETQ. V shed 6 bases and J 2 bases; nucleotides not matched to a gene: 3. CDR3 in DNA: TGCGCCAGCATCGCGGGAGGGCCCTACAATGAGCAGTTCTTC. Protein: CASIAGGPYNEQFF.

This clonotype was observed many times. DNA for the CDR3: TGCAGTGCCACTCCCCGACAGAATAGCAATCAGCCCCAGCATTTT. It codes for CSATPRQNSNQPQHF. This sequence joins TRBV20-1 and TRBJ1-5; tentative D call: TRBD1 (5 bases). The CDR3 is 15 amino acids. The V and J ends lost 6 bases and 0 bases respectively, with 15 bases between them. Germline V gives CDR1 DFQATT, CDR2 SNEGSKA (reference sequence).

This clonotype was found many times. V usage is TRBV5-1 and J usage is TRBJ1-3; 11 bases align to TRBD1. The CDR3 is made up of 17 amino acids. The J segment lost 1 base and the V segment lost 2 bases, leaving 5 bases of the junction unmatched. Germline V gene data show CDR1 as SGHRS and CDR2 as YFSETQ. The CDR3 protein is CASSFVGQGASGNTIYF. The CDR3 DNA is TGCGCCAGCAGCTTCGTCGGACAGGGGGCTTCTGGAAACACCATATATTTT.

This clonotype has ten or more counts. The gene calls are TRBV10-3 and TRBJ2-7; D possibly uses TRBD1 or TRBD2 (6 bases each). Germline CDR1 is ENHRY and CDR2 is SYGVKD. The CDR3 sequence is 16 residues long. The germline V and J ends were trimmed by 0 bases and 3 bases, with 15 bases remaining between them. CDR3 nucleotides: TGTGCCATCAGTGAGTCGGGAGGACAGACAATCTACGAGCAGTACTTC. Translating it yields CAISESGGQTIYEQYF.

In DNA, the CDR3 is TGTGCCAGCAGTTTTGGAGGGGGCGCGTTCGAGACCCAGTACTTC. The encoded protein is CASSFGGGAFETQYF. The chain uses TRBV27 and TRBJ2-5, with D tentatively TRBD1 (7 bases). The ends were cut back, 3 bases at V and 5 bases at J, with 16 bases in the middle. Germline CDR1 is MNHEY and CDR2 is SMNVEV (reference sequence). This CDR3 has 15 amino acids.

This clonotype has ten or more counts. The chain carries TRBV12-3 or TRBV12-4 and TRBJ1-2; TRBD1 matches at 7 bases. The ends lost 7 bases at V and 8 bases at J; junction bases unmatched: 16. CDR3 length equals 15 residues. CDR3 bases: TGTGCCAGCACCTTAGGGGGACAGCCTTTCTTCGGCTACACCTTC. This translates into CASTLGGQPFFGYTF.

The V and J genes are TRBV28 and TRBJ1-3, with D perhaps TRBD1 (6 bases). Germline CDR1 MDHEN, CDR2 SYDVKM. The V end lost 7 bases, the J end lost 4 bases, and 17 bases lay between the germline ends. This CDR3 contains 15 residues. In nucleotides, the CDR3 is TGTGCCAGCACCGCGACAGGATTAGAGGGAAACACCATATATTTT. It is translated as CASTATGLEGNTIYF.

This clonotype occurred a few times. The chain combines TRBV5-1 with TRBJ1-6, with 12 bases aligning to TRBD1. The CDR3 contains 20 residues. CDR1 SGHRS and CDR2 YFSETQ come from the germline V gene. V was pared by 0 bases and J by 5 bases, with 12 bases of the junction left unmatched. For the CDR3, the DNA is TGCGCCAGCAGCTTGGAGTTACTTCGGGACAGGGGGCCGGATAATTCACCCCTCCACTTT. Protein: CASSLELLRDRGPDNSPLHF.

This clonotype occurred a few times. The CDR3 protein is CSATIRNTEAFF. The CDR3 DNA is TGCAGTGCTACTATAAGGAACACTGAAGCTTTCTTT. The J gene is TRBJ1-1, the V gene TRBV20-1, with D unresolved. The CDR3 has 12 residues. With 4 bases removed from V and 1 base from J, the gap between germline ends came to 7 bases. Germline V gives CDR1 DFQATT, CDR2 SNEGSKA (reference sequence).

This clonotype was seen more than once but under ten times. The gene calls are TRBV20-1 and TRBJ2-2; no definite D call. The ends were cut back, 2 bases at V and 6 bases at J, with 7 bases in the middle. The V gene's germline CDR1 is DFQATT and CDR2 SNEGSKA (reference sequence). There are 12 residues in the CDR3. The CDR3: CSARIVAGELFF. The CDR3 DNA reads TGCAGTGCTAGAATAGTTGCCGGGGAGCTGTTTTTT.